The 27 T cell receptor beta chains below were found in one sample sequenced in a study of T cell changes during pregnancy in multiple sclerosis. Generated by immunoSEQ multiplex PCR, the TCRdb table keeps only in-frame clones and is missing some. The data hold about 35,000 clones, with roughly 92% observed a single time. The specimen was CD4+ T cells from peripheral blood mononuclear cells, collected in the third trimester of pregnancy. Every receptor here comes from a female donor in good health, enrolled as a control in a pregnancy study.

This clone appeared once. The rearrangement links TRBV10-3 to TRBJ1-6, with D possibly matching TRBD1 (5 bases). The CDR3 runs to 13 residues. V lost 7 bases and J lost 4, with 8 bases in between. The germline gives CDR1 ENHRY, CDR2 SYGVKD. CDR3 sequence reads: CAITTEYNSPLHF. The CDR3 coding sequence is TGTGCCATCACGACAGAGTATAATTCACCCCTCCACTTT.

The chain is built from TRBV15 and TRBJ2-1; possibly TRBD2 for D (7 bases). V lost 3 bases, J lost 9 bases, and 18 bases lay in between. In germline, CDR1 is LNHNV, CDR2 YYDKDF (reference sequence). This CDR3 has 15 amino acids. The DNA for the CDR3 is TGTGCCACCAGCAGGGATGTGAGGGGGGGTAGTGAGCAGTTCTTC. Translation gives CATSRDVRGGSEQFF.

This clone showed up just a few times. The chain joins TRBV15 to TRBJ1-1; 12 nucleotides agree with TRBD1. The CDR3 loop spans 10 amino acids. CDR1 is LNHNV and CDR2 is YYDKDF in the germline V gene (reference sequence). The trim removed 8 bases at V and 14 bases at J, leaving 3 bases unmatched. The CDR3 loop is CATGDRGPFF. The CDR3 bases are TGTGCCACCGGGGACAGGGGGCCCTTCTTT.

The rearrangement uses TRBV7-9 and TRBJ1-5, with 10 bases identical to TRBD1. Germline-derived CDR1 and CDR2 are SEHNR and FQNEAQ (reference sequence). Germline trimming cut 3 bases from V and 7 bases from J; bases unmatched to any gene: 6. The CDR3 spans 15 residues. The CDR3 reads CASSLTGGGAQPQHF. CDR3 bases: TGTGCCAGCAGCTTGACAGGGGGCGGGGCACAGCCCCAGCATTTT. Variable domain in full (rest from reference TRBV7-9 and TRBJ1-5): DTGVSQNPRHKITKRGQNVTFRCDPISEHNRLYWYRQTLGQGPEFLTYFQNEAQLEKSRLLSDRFSAERPKGSFSTLEIQRTEQGDSAMYLCASSLTGGGAQPQHFGDGTRLSIL.

The chain carries TRBV11-2 and TRBJ2-5, with D perhaps matching TRBD2 (6 bases). The CDR3 runs to 13 residues. V was cut by 1 base and J by 5 bases, with 8 bases left in between. The germline CDR1 and CDR2 sequences are SGHAT and FQNNGV. The CDR3 is CASSLGGKETQYF. In DNA, the CDR3 is TGTGCCAGCAGCTTAGGCGGGAAGGAGACCCAGTACTTC.

The gene calls are TRBV7-2 and TRBJ1-2; tentative D call: TRBD1 (6 bases). V was trimmed by 8 bases and J by 7 bases, leaving 14 bases between them. The CDR3 runs to 12 residues. In germline, CDR1 is SGHTA, CDR2 FQGNSA. The CDR3 sequence: CASGGRASGYTF. DNA of the CDR3: TGTGCCAGCGGGGGCAGGGCATCTGGCTACACCTTC.

V gene TRBV16 combines with J gene TRBJ1-1; D gene uncertain. The CDR3 is 14 amino acids. Germline V gives CDR1 KGHSY, CDR2 FQNENV. V lost 3 bases and J 0 bases, leaving 8 bases between the germline ends. The CDR3 protein is CASSQESMNTEAFF. DNA for the CDR3: TGTGCCAGCAGCCAGGAGAGCATGAACACTGAAGCTTTCTTT.

The rearrangement uses TRBV5-5 and TRBJ1-2, with a possible D match to TRBD1 (5 bases). V dropped 0 bases and J dropped 0 bases, with 12 bases sitting between them. Germline loops: CDR1 SGHKS, CDR2 YYEKEE (reference sequence). CDR3 length: 16 residues. DNA for the CDR3: TGTGCCAGCAGCTTGGGGCCCCCAGGGCCTAACTATGGCTACACCTTC. The encoded protein is CASSLGPPGPNYGYTF.

The chain combines TRBV29-1 with TRBJ2-7; TRBD2 matches 8 bases. This CDR3 region has 13 residues. The J segment lost 0 bases and the V segment lost 2 bases, leaving 0 bases of the junction unmatched. From germline, CDR1 is SQVTM and CDR2 ANQGSEA. The CDR3 coding sequence is TGCAGCGTTGAAACTAGCGGCTCCTACGAGCAGTACTTC. Amino acids: CSVETSGSYEQYF.

The V gene is TRBV18, the J gene TRBJ2-2, with 7 bases lining up with TRBD1. With V trimmed by 1 base and J by 7 bases, 3 bases remained unmatched. Germline lookup yields CDR1 KGHSH and CDR2 LQKENI. The CDR3 has 14 amino acids. CDR3 sequence (DNA): TGTGCCAGCTCACCACAGGGGGCCGGCGGGGAGCTGTTTTTT. Translation: CASSPQGAGGELFF.

A few counts support this clone. The chain has TRBV7-3 and TRBJ1-2; the D gene is possibly TRBD1 (6 bases). The CDR3 is 14 residues long. Germline values: CDR1 SGHTA, CDR2 FQGTGA. Trimming took off 5 bases at V and 1 base at J, with 11 bases between the two ends. This chain's CDR3 is CASSPARGNYGYTF. The CDR3 DNA sequence: TGTGCCAGCAGCCCGGCCAGGGGTAACTATGGCTACACCTTC.

The chain employs TRBV6-1 and TRBJ1-5, with 11 bases that match TRBD1. There are 20 residues in the CDR3. The germline gives CDR1 MNHNS, CDR2 SASEGT. The junction had 13 bases not matched to a gene; V was cut back by 3 bases and J by 0 bases. CDR3 coding DNA: TGTGCCAGCAGTGACCGAATCGGACAGGGGGCCGCATATAGCAATCAGCCCCAGCATTTT. It is translated as CASSDRIGQGAAYSNQPQHF.

The gene calls are TRBV2 and TRBJ2-5; perhaps TRBD2 as D (6 bases). The CDR3 is 12 residues long. Germline V gene sequence: CDR1 SNHLY, CDR2 FYNNEI. The germline V and J ends were trimmed by 8 bases and 3 bases, with 10 bases remaining between them. CDR3 in DNA: TGTGCCAGCGGGGGACTTGAAGAGACCCAGTACTTC. Encoded protein: CASGGLEETQYF.

This chain uses TRBV7-2 with TRBJ2-7; TRBD1 matches at 7 bases. After removal of 5 bases from V and 1 base from J, the junction contained 14 bases not matched to a gene. The CDR3 is 17 residues long. Germline V lookup: CDR1 SGHTA, CDR2 FQGNSA. In DNA, the CDR3 is TGTGCCAGCAGCCCCCGAGCGGACAGGTTCATATCCTACGAGCAGTACTTC. This codes for CASSPRADRFISYEQYF.

A single count supports this clone. CDR3 sequence (DNA): TGTGCCACCAGGGGCTATGTGTACAATGAGCAGTTCTTC. Residues: CATRGYVYNEQFF. The J gene is TRBJ2-1, the V gene TRBV6-8; a weak D match, TRBD1 (6 bases). V was clipped by 10 bases and J by 4 bases, with 14 bases between them. From germline, CDR1 is MNHGY and CDR2 SAAAGT. The CDR3 is 13 amino acids.

The rearrangement links TRBV30 to TRBJ2-5; 7 bases line up with TRBD2. This CDR3 is 12 amino acids long. CDR1 GTSNPN and CDR2 SVGIG come from the germline V gene (reference sequence). Trimming cost V 0 bases and J 7 bases; bases outside gene matches: 2. The CDR3 nucleotides are TGTGCCTGGAGTGTACGGGGGGTGACCCAGTACTTC. This sequence encodes CAWSVRGVTQYF.

This chain uses TRBV6-6 with TRBJ1-3, with a tentative D call TRBD1 (5 bases). Germline CDR1 and CDR2: MNHNY and SVGAGI (reference sequence). Trimming removed 6 bases at V and 2 bases at J, with 14 bases between. The CDR3 is made up of 15 amino acids. CDR3 DNA sequence: TGTGCCAGCAGCCCCCAAGGAGGGGCTGGAAACACCATATATTTT. Residues: CASSPQGGAGNTIYF.

This clone was found once. CDR3 sequence (DNA): TGTGCCAGCAGCTTGAGTGGAGTTGGCTATGGCTACACCTTC. It is translated as CASSLSGVGYGYTF. The V call is TRBV7-2, the J call TRBJ1-2; D ambiguous. With 3 bases removed from V and 4 bases from J, the gap between germline ends came to 12 bases. This CDR3 has 14 residues. Germline V gene data show CDR1 as SGHTA and CDR2 as FQGNSA. The full variable domain, with the rest looked up from reference TRBV7-2 and TRBJ1-2, is GAGVSQSPSNKVTEKGKDVELRCDPISGHTALYWYRQSLGQGLEFLIYFQGNSAPDKSGLPSDRFSAERTGGSVSTLTIQRTQQEDSAVYLCASSLSGVGYGYTFGSGTRLTVV.

J is TRBJ1-1 and V is TRBV19; D unresolved. The germline V gene has CDR1 LNHDA and CDR2 SQIVND (reference sequence). The germline V and J ends were trimmed by 2 bases and 1 base, with 8 bases remaining between them. The CDR3 is 14 amino acids. CDR3 region: CASSIFLKNTEAFF. For the CDR3, the DNA is TGTGCCAGTAGTATATTCCTAAAGAACACTGAAGCTTTCTTT.

DNA for the CDR3: TGTGCCAGCAGCTCTCAAGCGGGGCGATCCTACAATGAGCAGTTCTTC. Encoded protein: CASSSQAGRSYNEQFF. This chain joins TRBV9 and TRBJ2-1, with TRBD2 matching over 7 bases. The CDR3 length is 16 residues. Trimming at V came to 4 bases and at J to 1 base, leaving 8 bases not matched to a gene. Looked up from germline, CDR1 is SGDLS and CDR2 is YYNGEE.

This chain uses TRBV28 with TRBJ1-5; 8 bases match TRBD1. Looked up from germline, CDR1 is MDHEN and CDR2 is SYDVKM. After removal of 5 bases from V and 1 base from J, the junction contained 7 bases not matched to a gene. CDR3 length: 16 amino acids. The CDR3 nucleotides read TGTGCCAGCAGTCCAAGCGACAGGGGAAGCAATCAGCCCCAGCATTTT. It codes for CASSPSDRGSNQPQHF.

This chain joins TRBV6-1 and TRBJ1-2, with D perhaps matching TRBD1 (5 bases). The CDR3 consists of 13 residues. Germline CDR1 reads MNHNS; CDR2 reads SASEGT. With 6 bases removed from V and 4 bases from J, the gap between germline ends came to 12 bases. The CDR3 DNA follows: TGTGCCAGCAGGCATGACAGTCTCTATGGCTACACCTTC. Amino acids: CASRHDSLYGYTF.

This clone was seen just once. The V and J genes are TRBV6-5 and TRBJ1-1; D gene ambiguous. CDR1 and CDR2 (germline): MNHEY, SVGAGI. With 2 bases removed from V and 7 bases from J, the gap between germline ends came to 11 bases. CDR3 length: 13 amino acids. The CDR3 DNA sequence: TGTGCCAGCAGTTACGCCACGGAGGGTGAAGCTTTCTTT. Its protein product is CASSYATEGEAFF.

This clone was seen once. The V gene is TRBV11-2, the J gene TRBJ1-5; possibly TRBD1 for D (6 bases). This CDR3 spans 14 amino acids. The V gene's germline CDR1 is SGHAT and CDR2 FQNNGV. V shed 6 bases and J shed 6 bases, with 15 bases lying between them. The CDR3 spells CASRATGLGQPQHF. CDR3 bases: TGTGCCAGCAGGGCCACAGGGTTGGGTCAGCCCCAGCATTTT. The whole variable domain, filled in from reference TRBV11-2 and TRBJ1-5, reads EAGVAQSPRYKIIEKRQSVAFWCNPISGHATLYWYQQILGQGPKLLIQFQNNGVVDDSQLPKDRFSAERLKGVDSTLKIQPAKLEDSAVYLCASRATGLGQPQHFGDGTRLSIL.

The chain employs TRBV5-1 and TRBJ2-3; D is unresolved. CDR1 is SGHRS, CDR2 YFSETQ, per germline. V lost 0 bases to trimming and J lost 2 bases, with 13 bases between them. The length of the CDR3 is 16 residues. CDR3 region: CASSLGAVAATDTQYF. CDR3 DNA: TGCGCCAGCAGCTTGGGTGCCGTCGCGGCCACAGATACGCAGTATTTT.

The chain carries TRBV5-1 and TRBJ1-2, with TRBD1 matching over 9 bases. Per the germline V gene, CDR1 is SGHRS and CDR2 is YFSETQ. This CDR3 is built from 15 residues. V was clipped by 4 bases and J by 7 bases; unmatched bases: 11. The CDR3 loop reads CASSPVGQGSSGYTF. The DNA for the CDR3 is TGCGCCAGCAGCCCGGTGGGACAGGGATCGAGTGGCTACACCTTC.

The gene calls are TRBV15 and TRBJ2-5; D might be TRBD1 (6 bases). Per germline, CDR1 LNHNV and CDR2 YYDKDF (reference sequence). The germline V and J ends were trimmed by 2 bases and 5 bases, with 18 bases remaining between them. This CDR3 is 16 amino acids long. The CDR3 loop reads CATSRRYRGFGETQYF. The CDR3 coding sequence is TGTGCCACCAGCAGACGGTATAGGGGGTTCGGGGAGACCCAGTACTTC.